The 15 T cell receptor beta chains below were found in one sample sequenced in a study of blood T cell repertoires in COVID-19. TCRdb's table, derived via immunoSEQ multiplex PCR, lists solely in-frame clones and lacks some. The sample contains around 200,000 clones, about nine tenths of which appear only once. The sample consisted of peripheral blood. The source of these receptors is a woman between 50 and 59 years old with acute or convalescent COVID-19.

This clone was observed a handful of times. The chain employs TRBV10-1 and TRBJ1-1; 9 bases align to TRBD1. V dropped 6 bases and J dropped 1; count of bases not matched to a gene: 0. The CDR3 loop spans 13 amino acids. The germline gives CDR1 WNHNN, CDR2 SYGVQD (reference sequence). The CDR3: CASRQGANTEAFF. The CDR3 DNA is TGCGCCAGCAGACAGGGGGCGAACACTGAAGCTTTCTTT.

The chain has TRBV3-1 (or the pseudogene TRBV3-2) and TRBJ2-7; D perhaps matches TRBD2 (5 bases). Germline values: CDR1 LGHDT, CDR2 YNNKEL (reference sequence). This CDR3 comprises 15 residues. The V end lost 4 bases, the J end lost 0 bases, and 13 bases lay between the germline ends. The CDR3 reads CASSPRLGSSYEQYF. The DNA for the CDR3 is TGTGCCAGCAGCCCAAGACTGGGGAGCTCCTACGAGCAGTACTTC.

The rearrangement joins TRBV7-2 to TRBJ2-7; 7 bases are shared with TRBD2. The CDR3 is 16 amino acids. Germline values: CDR1 SGHTA, CDR2 FQGNSA. The V segment lost 1 base and the J segment 4 bases; nucleotides outside the gene matches: 10. Here the CDR3 reads CASSLGFGGGPYEQYF. The CDR3 DNA reads as TGTGCCAGCAGCTTAGGTTTCGGGGGAGGGCCGTACGAGCAGTACTTC. The full variable domain, in which reference TRBV7-2 and TRBJ2-7 provide the parts outside the CDR3, is GAGVSQSPSNKVTEKGKDVELRCDPISGHTALYWYRQSLGQGLEFLIYFQGNSAPDKSGLPSDRFSAERTGGSVSTLTIQRTQQEDSAVYLCASSLGFGGGPYEQYFGPGTRLTVT.

With respect to this clone: The junction and the germline gene differ at one end; a read error may be behind it. The sample carries other DNA sequences with the same CDR3. The chain combines TRBV7-2 with TRBJ1-2; 8 bases agree with TRBD1. The CDR3 is made up of 14 amino acids. The germline CDR1 and CDR2 sequences are SGHTA and FQGNSA. CDR3 in amino acids: CASSSRTGNYGYTF. For the CDR3, the DNA is TGTGCCAGCAGCTCCCGGACAGGGAACTACGGCTACACCTTC. The full variable domain, in which reference TRBV7-2 and TRBJ1-2 provide the parts outside the CDR3, is GAGVSQSPSNKVTEKGKDVELRCDPISGHTALYWYRQSLGQGLEFLIYFQGNSAPDKSGLPSDRFSAERTGGSVSTLTIQRTQQEDSAVYLCASSSRTGNYGYTFGSGTRLTVV.

The chain uses TRBV3-1 (or the pseudogene TRBV3-2) and TRBJ1-6; D gene unclear. Between the trimmed V and J ends, which lost 8 bases and 7 bases, there was a span of 15 bases. CDR1 is LGHDT and CDR2 is YNNKEL in the germline V gene (reference sequence). CDR3 length equals 14 residues. CDR3 DNA: TGTGCCAGCTCCCAGGCTGTATCGAATTCACCCCTCCACTTT. Translation gives CASSQAVSNSPLHF.

The chain couples TRBV24-1 to TRBJ2-7; D call uncertain. CDR3 length: 11 amino acids. The germline CDR1 and CDR2 sequences are KGHDR and SFDVKD. The V and J ends lost 10 bases and 0 bases respectively, with 6 bases between them. The CDR3 is CATESSYEQYF. Written as DNA, the CDR3 is TGTGCCACAGAGAGCTCCTACGAGCAGTACTTC.

This chain uses TRBV10-1 with TRBJ1-1; tentative D call: TRBD1 (6 bases). There are 11 residues in the CDR3. The V end lost 3 bases, the J end lost 8 bases, and 7 bases lay between the germline ends. Germline V lookup: CDR1 WNHNN, CDR2 SYGVQD (reference sequence). Here the CDR3 reads CASSDGGEAFF. CDR3 sequence (DNA): TGCGCCAGCAGTGATGGGGGCGAAGCTTTCTTT.

As DNA, the CDR3 is TGTGCCAGCAGCTTACAGGGGCTTGGCTACACCTTC. Encoded protein: CASSLQGLGYTF. This chain links TRBV5-4 with TRBJ1-2; 7 positions match TRBD1. Germline-derived CDR1 and CDR2 are SGHNT and YYREEE (reference sequence). The CDR3 extends over 12 amino acids. The V and J ends lost 2 bases and 7 bases, in that order; junction bases with no gene match: 2.

The V call is TRBV29-1, the J call TRBJ2-7; perhaps TRBD1 as D (5 bases). V dropped 6 bases and J dropped 4 bases, with 13 bases sitting between them. Germline CDR1 and CDR2: SQVTM and ANQGSEA. CDR3 length: 12 residues. DNA of the CDR3: TGCAGCGTCTCGACAGTCGGGTACGAGCAGTACTTC. Protein sequence: CSVSTVGYEQYF.

The table lists this clone with a count of one. The chain uses TRBV3-1 (or the pseudogene TRBV3-2) and TRBJ2-5, with 12 bases fitting TRBD2. The V segment lost 3 bases and the J segment 5 bases; nucleotides outside the gene matches: 4. The CDR3 sequence is 15 residues long. Germline CDR1 reads LGHDT; CDR2 reads YNNKEL (reference sequence). The CDR3 region is CASSQTSGSLETQYF. In nucleotides, the CDR3 is TGTGCCAGCAGCCAGACTAGCGGGAGCCTGGAGACCCAGTACTTC.

This rearrangement joins TRBV5-1 to TRBJ2-1; 14 bases fit TRBD2. Germline V lookup: CDR1 SGHRS, CDR2 YFSETQ. J lost 2 bases, V lost 4 bases, and 8 bases had no gene match. This CDR3 comprises 18 residues. The CDR3 nucleotides are TGCGCCAGCAGCACCCGGACTAGCGGGAGGCAAACCTACAATGAGCAGTTCTTC. It is translated as CASSTRTSGRQTYNEQFF.

This clone came up once. The V and J genes are TRBV19 and TRBJ2-7, with TRBD2 identical over 7 bases. This CDR3 comprises 14 residues. Unmatched junction bases numbered 7, after V lost 7 bases and J lost 1 base. The V gene's germline CDR1 is LNHDA and CDR2 SQIVND (reference sequence). The CDR3 coding sequence is TGTGCCAGTAAGTTTGCTAGCGGATCCTACGAGCAGTACTTC. Its protein is CASKFASGSYEQYF.

The rearrangement joins TRBV30 to TRBJ1-6; a weak D match, TRBD1 (5 bases). The CDR3 spans 15 residues. The V end was cut by 8 bases, the J end by 0 bases, with 14 bases between. Germline loops: CDR1 GTSNPN, CDR2 SVGIG (reference sequence). The CDR3 is CAGTQGSSYNSPLHF. CDR3 nucleotide sequence: TGTGCCGGGACTCAGGGAAGCTCCTATAATTCACCCCTCCACTTT.

The CDR3 loop reads CASSYGGATGELFF. The CDR3, as DNA: TGTGCCAGCAGTTACGGGGGGGCCACCGGGGAGCTGTTTTTT. The chain has TRBV6-5 and TRBJ2-2, with TRBD2 as a possible D gene (7 bases). CDR1 and CDR2 (germline): MNHEY, SVGAGI. CDR3 length equals 14 residues. The V end lost 2 bases, the J end lost 4 bases, and 8 bases lay between the germline ends.

J is TRBJ2-7 and V is TRBV19; D gene uncertain. The CDR3 contains 13 residues. Germline V gene lookup returns CDR1 LNHDA and CDR2 SQIVND (reference sequence). The ends were cut back, 3 bases at V and 3 bases at J, with 9 bases in the middle. The CDR3 spells CASSISSLYEQYF. The CDR3 region has the DNA TGTGCCAGTAGTATCTCCTCCCTCTACGAGCAGTACTTC.